Here is one T cell receptor beta chain with its context. This record belongs to a study of technical replicates of blood from a handful of donors. The germline V and J ends were trimmed by 0 bases and 0 bases, with 9 bases remaining between them. CDR3 length: 15 residues. Germline V CDR1 and CDR2: SGDLS, YYNGEE. Assay: immunoSEQ multiplex PCR; the TCRdb copy retains only in-frame clones and omits some. The sample shows 95,000 or so clones, approximately 95% of them seen only once. The source of this sequence is a human donor in good health. Sequencing was performed on T cells isolated from PBMCs. V and J are TRBV9 and TRBJ1-2, with unresolved D. The DNA for the CDR3 is TGTGCCAGCAGCGTAGATAGGGAGGCTAACTATGGCTACACCTTC. Translating it yields CASSVDREANYGYTF. The entire variable domain, with the rest obtained from reference TRBV9 and TRBJ1-2, is as follows: DSGVTQTPKHLITATGQRVTLRCSPRSGDLSVYWYQQSLDQGLQFLIQYYNGEERAKGNILERFSAQQFPDLHSELNLSSLELGDSALYFCASSVDREANYGYTFGSGTRLTVV.